This T cell receptor beta chain came from a study of blood T cells in healthy people across ages. About the research overall: With template switching, about one barcoded beta molecule was captured per two T cells.

Together with a sample-barcoded 5' primer, a J-beta primer mix was included in a second PCR lasting 7 to 11 cycles. A minimum of 3 million CDR3-containing paired-end reads was obtained for each sample. TCRdb called the 5' RACE reads again in MiXCR, with one record for every CDR3 protein. The data hold more than 550,000 distinct CDR3 sequences, with approximately 21% observed a single time. From germline, CDR1 is LNHNV and CDR2 YYDKDF (reference sequence). V gave up 0 bases and J gave up 4 bases, with 10 bases separating them. CDR3 size: 15 residues. This TCR was sampled from a man aged 70 or older in good health. The sequenced sample consisted of blood. The rearrangement links TRBV15 to TRBJ1-3; D might be TRBD1 (6 bases). Written as DNA, the CDR3 is TGTGCCACCAGCAGAGATGGGCAGGGGGGAAACACCATATATTTT. As protein: CATSRDGQGGNTIYF.